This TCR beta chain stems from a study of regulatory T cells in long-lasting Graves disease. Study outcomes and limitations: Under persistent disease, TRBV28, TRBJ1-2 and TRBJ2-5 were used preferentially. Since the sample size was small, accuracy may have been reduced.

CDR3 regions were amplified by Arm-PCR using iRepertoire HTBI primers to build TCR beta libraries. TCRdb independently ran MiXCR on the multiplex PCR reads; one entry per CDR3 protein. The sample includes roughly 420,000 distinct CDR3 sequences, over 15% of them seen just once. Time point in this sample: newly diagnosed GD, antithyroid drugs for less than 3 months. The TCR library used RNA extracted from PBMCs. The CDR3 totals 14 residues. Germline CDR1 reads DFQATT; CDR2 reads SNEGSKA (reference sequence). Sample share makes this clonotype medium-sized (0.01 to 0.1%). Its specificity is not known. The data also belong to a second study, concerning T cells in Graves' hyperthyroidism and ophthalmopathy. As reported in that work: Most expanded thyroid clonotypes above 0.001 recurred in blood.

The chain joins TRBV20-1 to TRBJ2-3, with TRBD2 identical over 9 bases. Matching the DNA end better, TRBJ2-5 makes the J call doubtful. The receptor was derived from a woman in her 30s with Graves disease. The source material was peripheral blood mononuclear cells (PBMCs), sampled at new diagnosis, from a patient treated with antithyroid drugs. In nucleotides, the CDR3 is TGCAGTGCCAGGTGGCGGGAGGGGCAAGAGACCCAGTACTTC. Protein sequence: CSARWREGQETQYF.